This TCR beta chain was found in a study of neurological immune-mediated disorders. V shed 3 bases and J 7 bases; nucleotides not matched to a gene: 7. Germline V lookup: CDR1 MNHNS, CDR2 SASEGT. The CDR3 is made up of 15 amino acids. This clonotype is medium-sized (0.01 to 0.1%) by share. Each CDR3 protein is one row after TCRdb ran MiXCR on the 5' RACE reads. This sample carries about 36,000 distinct CDR3 sequences, 9% to 12% of them seen once, and the ten largest clones take 6.6%. The receptor was derived from a woman younger than 45 with HTLV-1-associated myelopathy (HAM/TSP). This chain joins TRBV6-1 and TRBJ2-1; 9 bases align to TRBD1. Sequenced: PBMCs. CDR3 loop: CASSEPGQGLNEQFF. The CDR3 DNA reads TGTGCCAGCAGTGAGCCGGGACAGGGTCTAAATGAGCAGTTCTTC.